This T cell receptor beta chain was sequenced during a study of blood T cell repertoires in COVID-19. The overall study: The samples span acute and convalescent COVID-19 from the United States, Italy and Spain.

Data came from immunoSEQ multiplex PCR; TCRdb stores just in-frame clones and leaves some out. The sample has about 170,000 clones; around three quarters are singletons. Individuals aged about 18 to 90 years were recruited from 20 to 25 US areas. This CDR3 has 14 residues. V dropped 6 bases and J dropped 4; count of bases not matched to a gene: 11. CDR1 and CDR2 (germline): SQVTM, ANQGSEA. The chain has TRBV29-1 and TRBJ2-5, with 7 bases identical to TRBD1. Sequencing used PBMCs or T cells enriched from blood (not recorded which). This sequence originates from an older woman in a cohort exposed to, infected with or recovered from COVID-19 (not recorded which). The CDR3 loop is CSVGETGSTETQYF. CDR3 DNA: TGCAGCGTAGGGGAGACAGGGTCCACAGAGACCCAGTACTTC. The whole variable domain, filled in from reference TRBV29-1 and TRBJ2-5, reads SAVISQKPSRDICQRGTSLTIQCQVDSQVTMMFWYRQQPGQSLTLIATANQGSEATYESGFVIDKFPISRPNLTFSTLTVSNMSPEDSSIYLCSVGETGSTETQYFGPGTRLLVL.